This paragraph reports one T cell receptor (beta chain). Its antigen remains unknown. The data stem from a study of graft-versus-host responses after intestinal transplantation. Whole-study context: Every recipient underwent anti-thymocyte globulin induction, then tacrolimus and steroids for roughly three years. Study results and limitations: HvG clone declines early post-transplant were associated with peak circulating GvH levels. Recipient marrow showed GvH clones, some seen first in ileum or blood. Allografts of patients with graft-donor T cell macrochimerism showed high graft-versus-host to host-versus-graft clone ratios.

Profiling relied on immunoSEQ multiplex PCR, and the TCRdb table lists in-frame clones only, not all of them. The sample consists of approximately 70,000 clones, about 89% of them appearing once. The source of this sequence is a human donor who received an intestinal transplant. The specimen was unstimulated CD8+ T cells sorted from spleen or lymph node cells, collected before intestinal transplant.

The DNA for the CDR3 is TGTGCCTGGAGTGTACGGGGGGACCCCCTAATGTCCTACGAGCAGTACTTC. This encodes CAWSVRGDPLMSYEQYF. V and J are TRBV30 and TRBJ2-7; TRBD2 agrees at 7 bases. This CDR3 has 17 residues. Losses at the gene ends were 0 bases for V and 1 base for J; bases not matched to a gene: 12. CDR1 is GTSNPN, CDR2 SVGIG, per germline (reference sequence).